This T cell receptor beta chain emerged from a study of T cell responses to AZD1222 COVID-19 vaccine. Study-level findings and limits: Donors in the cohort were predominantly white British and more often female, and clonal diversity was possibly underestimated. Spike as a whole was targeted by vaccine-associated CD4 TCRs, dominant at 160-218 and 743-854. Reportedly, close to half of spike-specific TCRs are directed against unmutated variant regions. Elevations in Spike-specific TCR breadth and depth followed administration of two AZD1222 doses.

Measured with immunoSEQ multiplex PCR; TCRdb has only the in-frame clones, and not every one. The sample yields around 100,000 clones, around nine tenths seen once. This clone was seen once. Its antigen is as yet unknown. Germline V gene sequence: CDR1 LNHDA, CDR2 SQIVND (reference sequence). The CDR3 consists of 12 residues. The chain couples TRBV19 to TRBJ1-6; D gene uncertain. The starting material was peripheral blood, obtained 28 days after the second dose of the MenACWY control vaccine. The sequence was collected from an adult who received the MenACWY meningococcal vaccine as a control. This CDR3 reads CELRENNSPLHF. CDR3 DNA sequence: TGTGAATTACGGGAGAATAATTCACCCCTCCACTTT. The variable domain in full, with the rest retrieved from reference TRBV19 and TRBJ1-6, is DGGITQSPKYLFRKEGQNVTLSCEQNLNHDAMYWYRQDPGQGLRLIYYSQIVNDFQKGDIAEGYSVSREKKESFPLTVTSAQKNPTAFYLCELRENNSPLHFGNGTRLTVT.